These 10 T cell receptor beta chains were all obtained from the same sample, sequenced in a study of cytomegalovirus exposure and HLA in healthy donors. Clones were sequenced by immunoSEQ multiplex PCR, and TCRdb holds only the in-frame ones, with some missing. Found here are approximately 59,000 clones, about 91% of them singletons; the top ten hold over 4%. Specimen: PBMCs. These receptor sequences come from a man aged 18 to 30 in good health and CMV-seropositive.

The rearrangement joins TRBV6-5 to TRBJ1-5; D is uncertain. Germline values: CDR1 MNHEY, CDR2 SVGAGI. This CDR3 spans 13 amino acids. V lost 0 bases to trimming and J lost 4 bases, with 4 bases between them. Written as DNA, the CDR3 is TGTGCCAGCAGTTACTCATCGAATCAGCCCCAGCATTTT. It encodes CASSYSSNQPQHF.

The J gene is TRBJ1-2, the V gene TRBV7-9; 8 bases fit TRBD1. CDR1 SEHNR and CDR2 FQNEAQ come from the germline V gene (reference sequence). This CDR3 spans 13 amino acids. V was clipped by 9 bases and J by 1 base; unmatched bases: 4. CDR3 coding DNA: TGTGCCAGTGTGACAGGGGTTAACTATGGCTACACCTTC. Translated, it gives CASVTGVNYGYTF. The variable domain in full, with the rest retrieved from reference TRBV7-9 and TRBJ1-2, is DTGVSQNPRHKITKRGQNVTFRCDPISEHNRLYWYRQTLGQGPEFLTYFQNEAQLEKSRLLSDRFSAERPKGSFSTLEIQRTEQGDSAMYLCASVTGVNYGYTFGSGTRLTVV.

The table lists this clone with a few counts. The chain links TRBV28 to TRBJ1-5; 12 bases line up with TRBD1. The CDR3 is 15 amino acids. The germline gives CDR1 MDHEN, CDR2 SYDVKM. V was clipped by 7 bases and J by 6 bases; unmatched bases: 7. Written as DNA, the CDR3 is TGTGCCAGCACCTCGGGACAGGGGGCCGGTCAGCCCCAGCATTTT. This gives the protein CASTSGQGAGQPQHF.

The chain recombines TRBV29-1 with TRBJ2-1; D may be TRBD2 (5 bases). This CDR3 has 13 residues. Germline V gives CDR1 SQVTM, CDR2 ANQGSEA. The V end was cut by 6 bases, the J end by 4 bases, with 13 bases between. In DNA form, the CDR3 reads TGCAGCGTGGACGACGGGGATTACAATGAGCAGTTCTTC. Its translation: CSVDDGDYNEQFF.

The rearrangement uses TRBV4-2 and TRBJ1-3; D is unclear. Germline values: CDR1 LGHNA, CDR2 YNFKEQ. V was pared by 1 base and J by 4 bases, with 8 bases between. The CDR3 runs to 14 residues. The CDR3 DNA follows: TGTGCCAGCAGCCAAGTGGGAGGAGGAAACACCATATATTTT. Protein sequence: CASSQVGGGNTIYF.

The V gene is TRBV11-2, the J gene TRBJ1-5, with 7 bases identical to TRBD1. The ends lost 8 bases at V and 2 bases at J; junction bases unmatched: 6. The CDR3 is made up of 14 amino acids. CDR1 and CDR2 from the germline V gene are SGHAT and FQNNGV. Here the CDR3 reads CASSLDRGNQPQHF. The CDR3 DNA sequence: TGTGCCAGCTCTCTAGACAGGGGCAATCAGCCCCAGCATTTT.

This chain connects TRBV2 to TRBJ2-2; 8 bases agree with TRBD1. The germline gives CDR1 SNHLY, CDR2 FYNNEI. The junction had 3 bases not matched to a gene; V was cut back by 6 bases and J by 6 bases. The CDR3 length is 13 residues. The CDR3 protein is CASSGQGSGELFF. For the CDR3, the DNA is TGTGCCAGCAGCGGACAGGGTTCCGGGGAGCTGTTTTTT.

The chain recombines TRBV9 with TRBJ2-1; 10 bases map to TRBD2. The CDR3 consists of 17 residues. With 0 bases clipped from V and 6 bases from J, the junction kept 9 bases outside the gene matches. Germline V gives CDR1 SGDLS, CDR2 YYNGEE. The CDR3 reads CASSVELAGWSRNEQFF. The CDR3 region has the DNA TGTGCCAGCAGCGTAGAACTAGCGGGATGGTCACGCAATGAGCAGTTCTTC. Combining the CDR3 with reference TRBV9 and TRBJ2-1 gives the whole variable domain DSGVTQTPKHLITATGQRVTLRCSPRSGDLSVYWYQQSLDQGLQFLIQYYNGEERAKGNILERFSAQQFPDLHSELNLSSLELGDSALYFCASSVELAGWSRNEQFFGPGTRLTVL.

J is TRBJ2-5 and V is TRBV6-6; TRBD1 is a possible D gene (5 bases). The V end was cut by 6 bases, the J end by 4 bases, with 15 bases between. CDR3 length: 14 residues. Germline CDR1 reads MNHNY; CDR2 reads SVGAGI (reference sequence). The CDR3 DNA reads as TGTGCCAGCAGAACAGGCTTAGGGGCAGAGACCCAGTACTTC. This sequence encodes CASRTGLGAETQYF.

Regarding this clone: The same CDR3 is also encoded by other DNA sequences in this sample. The rearrangement joins TRBV5-1 to TRBJ1-2, with 10 bases lining up with TRBD1. V lost 4 bases, J lost 3 bases, and 3 bases stayed unmatched. This CDR3 region has 14 residues. Germline V gene sequence: CDR1 SGHRS, CDR2 YFSETQ. The CDR3 nucleotides read TGCGCCAGCAGCCTAGGACAGGGGGACTATGGCTACACCTTC. The encoded protein is CASSLGQGDYGYTF. Full variable domain (outside the CDR3, taken from reference TRBV5-1 and TRBJ1-2): KAGVTQTPRYLIKTRGQQVTLSCSPISGHRSVSWYQQTPGQGLQFLFEYFSETQRNKGNFPGRFSGRQFSNSRSEMNVSTLELGDSALYLCASSLGQGDYGYTFGSGTRLTVV.